This note documents a single T cell receptor beta chain sequence. This sample was taken from a study of control samples from healthy donors and cancer patients. Repertoires were generated with immunoSEQ multiplex PCR, while TCRdb's copy carries only in-frame clones and drops some. Of about 160,000 clones in the sample, under 96% were seen once. The CDR3 has 13 amino acids. The germline V gene has CDR1 WSHSY and CDR2 SAAADI. Trimming pared 6 bases from V and 0 bases from J, leaving 6 bases between. The clonotype was recovered from a young woman in good health. Sequenced input: blood. The rearrangement joins TRBV10-2 to TRBJ1-5; D gene uncertain. The CDR3 reads CASRDLSNQPQHF. In DNA, the CDR3 is TGCGCCAGCAGAGACCTTAGCAATCAGCCCCAGCATTTT.